Below, one T cell receptor (beta chain) is given with its context. This sample stems from a study of blood T cell repertoires in COVID-19. Study overall: Both acute and convalescent COVID-19 samples were obtained from the United States, Italy and Spain.

Using immunoSEQ multiplex PCR, the repertoire was profiled, and TCRdb retains in-frame clones only, with some absent. The sample shows roughly 42,000 clones, 80% to 90% of them seen only once. The V gene lost 0 bases and the J gene lost 0 bases, with 10 bases spanning the gap. The germline V gene has CDR1 GTSNPN and CDR2 SVGIG (reference sequence). The CDR3 has 15 residues. The chain recombines TRBV30 with TRBJ2-3, with D perhaps matching TRBD2 (5 bases). Sequencing input: peripheral blood. The TCR originated in a human donor in a cohort sampled during active COVID-19. In nucleotides, the CDR3 is TGTGCCTGGAGTGTTGGCAGGACTAGCACAGATACGCAGTATTTT. It codes for CAWSVGRTSTDTQYF.